These 16 T cell receptor beta chains came from one sample sequenced in a study of blood T cell repertoires in COVID-19. The table came from immunoSEQ multiplex PCR; TCRdb's copy has only in-frame clones and leaves some out. The sample yields around 310,000 clones, about 90% seen once. The material sequenced was PBMCs or T cells enriched from blood (not recorded which). These receptors were taken from a woman aged 25-40 years who had recovered from COVID-19.

The CDR3 spells CASSLVAGDPTSSYEQYF. The CDR3 DNA reads as TGTGCCAGTAGTCTGGTCGCAGGGGACCCAACAAGCTCCTACGAGCAGTACTTC. The genes are TRBV19 and TRBJ2-7; possible D gene TRBD1, 6 bases. From germline, CDR1 is LNHDA and CDR2 SQIVND (reference sequence). V was shortened by 5 bases and J by 0 bases, with 23 bases between the two germline ends. The CDR3 length is 18 residues. Variable domain in full (rest from reference TRBV19 and TRBJ2-7): DGGITQSPKYLFRKEGQNVTLSCEQNLNHDAMYWYRQDPGQGLRLIYYSQIVNDFQKGDIAEGYSVSREKKESFPLTVTSAQKNPTAFYLCASSLVAGDPTSSYEQYFGPGTRLTVT.

The CDR3 is CAWAPLGTASSYNSPLHF. The CDR3 bases are TGTGCCTGGGCCCCCCTCGGGACAGCCAGCTCCTATAATTCACCCCTCCACTTT. The V gene is TRBV30, the J gene TRBJ1-6; the match to TRBD1 covers 7 bases. The CDR3 spans 18 residues. J gave up 0 bases and V 5 bases, and 13 bases lay outside the gene matches. Germline V gene sequence: CDR1 GTSNPN, CDR2 SVGIG (reference sequence). Variable domain in full (rest from reference TRBV30 and TRBJ1-6): SQTIHQWPATLVQPVGSPLSLECTVEGTSNPNLYWYRQAAGRGLQLLFYSVGIGQISSEVPQNLSASRPQDRQFILSSKKLLLSDSGFYLCAWAPLGTASSYNSPLHFGNGTRLTVT.

The V gene is TRBV5-1, the J gene TRBJ1-3; D gene uncertain. The CDR3 length is 16 residues. Germline V gene sequence: CDR1 SGHRS, CDR2 YFSETQ. V was pared by 0 bases and J by 0 bases, with 10 bases between. The CDR3 DNA reads as TGCGCCAGCAGCTTGGTGGCAGGTGACTCTGGAAACACCATATATTTT. Translation: CASSLVAGDSGNTIYF.

This clone was observed once. CDR3 sequence: CASSLTGTSGNNEQFF. In DNA form, the CDR3 reads TGTGCCAGCAGCCTTACGGGAACTAGCGGTAACAATGAGCAGTTCTTC. The V and J genes are TRBV21-1 and TRBJ2-1; TRBD2 is the table's D call and was not checked against the DNA. TRBV21-1 is deemed a pseudogene. The CDR3 loop spans 16 amino acids.

The chain carries TRBV5-1 and TRBJ1-5; the match to TRBD1 covers 8 bases. The trim removed 4 bases at V and 8 bases at J, leaving 8 bases unmatched. The V gene's germline CDR1 is SGHRS and CDR2 YFSETQ. This CDR3 is built from 14 residues. DNA for the CDR3: TGCGCCAGCAGCACCGGACAGGGTGAGGAGCCCCAGCATTTT. Translating gives CASSTGQGEEPQHF.

The chain recombines TRBV25-1 with TRBJ2-3; 7 bases line up with TRBD2. J lost 5 bases, V lost 5 bases, and 1 base had no gene match. The CDR3 extends over 12 amino acids. Germline-derived CDR1 and CDR2 are MGHDK and SYGVNS. In DNA form, the CDR3 reads TGTGCCAGCAGTTCTAGCGGAGATACGCAGTATTTT. Translated: CASSSSGDTQYF.

This sequence joins TRBV28 and TRBJ1-5; 8 bases match TRBD1. This CDR3 has 17 residues. V lost 6 bases, J lost 0 bases, and 10 bases stayed unmatched. The V gene's germline CDR1 is MDHEN and CDR2 SYDVKM. The CDR3 loop is CASRPAGGGYSNQPQHF. The CDR3 DNA follows: TGTGCCAGCAGGCCCGCAGGGGGCGGTTATAGCAATCAGCCCCAGCATTTT.

The rearrangement uses TRBV6-5 and TRBJ2-2; D is unclear. V lost 8 bases and J 5 bases, leaving 9 bases between the germline ends. Germline V gene sequence: CDR1 MNHEY, CDR2 SVGAGI. The CDR3 totals 12 residues. For the CDR3, the DNA is TGTGCCAGCCGCGGTGGGACCGGGGAGCTGTTTTTT. It yields the protein CASRGGTGELFF.

This chain links TRBV19 with TRBJ1-5; D gene uncertain. V lost 2 bases, J lost 6 bases, and 8 bases lay in between. Germline CDR1 is LNHDA and CDR2 is SQIVND (reference sequence). The CDR3 spans 13 residues. Here the CDR3 reads CASSINIPQPQHF. The CDR3, as DNA: TGTGCCAGTAGTATAAATATCCCTCAGCCCCAGCATTTT.

On this clone itself: Different DNA sequences within this sample yield the same CDR3. The chain has TRBV9 and TRBJ1-1; 8 bases align to TRBD1. Germline V gene sequence: CDR1 SGDLS, CDR2 YYNGEE. The V and J ends lost 1 base and 0 bases, in that order; junction bases with no gene match: 2. The CDR3 extends over 15 amino acids. CDR3 sequence reads: CASSVQGAMNTEAFF. Here the CDR3 DNA reads TGTGCCAGCAGCGTACAGGGGGCTATGAACACTGAAGCTTTCTTT.

V is TRBV3-1 (or the pseudogene TRBV3-2) and J is TRBJ2-3; D is perhaps TRBD2 (6 bases). V dropped 3 bases and J dropped 0 bases, with 13 bases sitting between them. The germline V gene has CDR1 LGHDT and CDR2 YNNKEL (reference sequence). There are 16 residues in the CDR3. The CDR3 DNA is TGTGCCAGCAGCCAGCGGGGCGGAGAGAGCACAGATACGCAGTATTTT. Protein sequence: CASSQRGGESTDTQYF.

This clone has just one count. J is TRBJ1-4 and V is TRBV29-1, with TRBD1 matching 10 bases. This CDR3 is built from 15 residues. V lost 6 bases and J lost 0; bases outside the gene matches: 4. The germline CDR1 and CDR2 sequences are SQVTM and ANQGSEA. The CDR3 spells CSVTGTGATNEKLFF. CDR3 DNA sequence: TGCAGCGTCACCGGGACAGGGGCAACTAATGAAAAACTGTTTTTT.

This chain joins TRBV5-1 and TRBJ2-1; 7 bases align to TRBD1. Trimming took 0 bases from V and 2 from J; bases not matched to a gene: 2. The germline V gene has CDR1 SGHRS and CDR2 YFSETQ. The CDR3 is made up of 15 amino acids. In DNA, the CDR3 is TGCGCCAGCAGCTTGGGACAGGGTGCCTACAATGAGCAGTTCTTC. Protein sequence: CASSLGQGAYNEQFF.

The J gene is TRBJ2-1, the V gene TRBV5-4; D possibly corresponds to TRBD2 (5 bases). V lost 4 bases to trimming and J lost 4 bases, with 15 bases between them. Germline lookup yields CDR1 SGHNT and CDR2 YYREEE (reference sequence). The CDR3 is 15 amino acids. The DNA for the CDR3 is TGTGCCAGCAGCCCTGACTACGGACCGTACAATGAGCAGTTCTTC. Translated: CASSPDYGPYNEQFF.

The chain employs TRBV3-1 (or the pseudogene TRBV3-2) and TRBJ2-2; D unresolved. Germline lookup yields CDR1 LGHDT and CDR2 YNNKEL (reference sequence). The germline V and J ends were trimmed by 4 bases and 0 bases, with 12 bases remaining between them. CDR3 size: 16 residues. The CDR3 coding sequence is TGTGCCAGCAGCCCATACTTCGAATCGAACACCGGGGAGCTGTTTTTT. Protein product: CASSPYFESNTGELFF.

This clone was picked up a small number of times. The genes are TRBV18 and TRBJ2-2; 7 bases align to TRBD1. V was clipped by 6 bases and J by 2 bases; unmatched bases: 6. Germline assignment: CDR1 KGHSH and CDR2 LQKENI. This CDR3 spans 15 amino acids. The CDR3 DNA reads TGTGCCAGCTCCCTCGGACAGGAAAACACCGGGGAGCTGTTTTTT. Encoded protein: CASSLGQENTGELFF.